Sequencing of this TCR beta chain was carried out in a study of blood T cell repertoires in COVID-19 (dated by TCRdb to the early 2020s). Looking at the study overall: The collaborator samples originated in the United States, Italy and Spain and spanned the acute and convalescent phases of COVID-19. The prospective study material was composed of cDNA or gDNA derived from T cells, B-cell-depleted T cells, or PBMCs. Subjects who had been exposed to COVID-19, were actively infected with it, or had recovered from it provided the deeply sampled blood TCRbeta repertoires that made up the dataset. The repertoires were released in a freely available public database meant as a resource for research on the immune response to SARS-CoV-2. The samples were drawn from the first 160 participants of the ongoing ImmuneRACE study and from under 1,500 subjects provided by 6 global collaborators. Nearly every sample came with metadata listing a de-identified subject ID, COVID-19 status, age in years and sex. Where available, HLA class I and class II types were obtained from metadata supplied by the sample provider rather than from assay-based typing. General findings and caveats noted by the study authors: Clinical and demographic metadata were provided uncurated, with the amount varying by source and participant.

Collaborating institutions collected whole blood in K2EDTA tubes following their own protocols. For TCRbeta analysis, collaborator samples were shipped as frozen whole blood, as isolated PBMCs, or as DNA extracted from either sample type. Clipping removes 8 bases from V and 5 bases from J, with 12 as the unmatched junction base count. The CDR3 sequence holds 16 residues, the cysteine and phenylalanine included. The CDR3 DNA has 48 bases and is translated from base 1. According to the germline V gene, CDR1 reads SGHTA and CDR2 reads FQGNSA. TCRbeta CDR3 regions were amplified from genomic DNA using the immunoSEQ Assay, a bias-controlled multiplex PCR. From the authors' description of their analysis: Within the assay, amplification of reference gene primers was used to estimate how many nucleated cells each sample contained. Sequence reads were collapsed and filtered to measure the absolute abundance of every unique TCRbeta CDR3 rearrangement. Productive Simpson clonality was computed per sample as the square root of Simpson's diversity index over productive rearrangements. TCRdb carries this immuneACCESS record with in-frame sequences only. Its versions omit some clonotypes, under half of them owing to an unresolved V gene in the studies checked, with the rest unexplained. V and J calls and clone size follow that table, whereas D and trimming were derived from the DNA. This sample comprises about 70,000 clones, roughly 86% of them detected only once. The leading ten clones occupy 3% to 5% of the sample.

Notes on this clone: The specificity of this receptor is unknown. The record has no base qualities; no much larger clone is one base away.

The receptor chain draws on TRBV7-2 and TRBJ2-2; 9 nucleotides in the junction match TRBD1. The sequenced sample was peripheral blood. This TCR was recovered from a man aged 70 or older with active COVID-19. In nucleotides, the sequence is TGTGCCAGCGGGGTACCCGGGACAGGGTTGACCGGGGAGCTGTTTTTT. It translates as CASGVPGTGLTGELFF.